This TCR beta chain comes out of a study of blood T cell repertoires in COVID-19. Assay used: immunoSEQ multiplex PCR; TCRdb lists only in-frame clones, some missing. This sample has 250,000 to 300,000 clones, with about 87% found just once. The ends lost 4 bases at V and 2 bases at J; junction bases unmatched: 6. The germline CDR1 and CDR2 sequences are SGHNT and YYREEE (reference sequence). The CDR3 is 16 amino acids. Specimen: peripheral blood. This chain uses TRBV5-4 with TRBJ2-5; 12 positions match TRBD2. The clonotype originates from a woman between 50 and 59 years old with COVID-19, enrolled during active disease. CDR3 in DNA: TGTGCCAGCAGCCCCGGACTAGCGGGGATACAAGAGACCCAGTACTTC. Translated, it gives CASSPGLAGIQETQYF.